This T cell receptor beta chain was recovered during a study of T cells after yellow fever vaccination. General study points: A faster peak, day 5 versus 15, was reached by the weaker secondary response. In post-booster samples, most primary-vaccination clones reappeared (roughly 96% CD4, 88% CD8). Highly abundant clonotypes carried over from the bulk population could end up in FACS-sorted repertoires as contaminants.

This clonotype was counted a few times. The antigen is not known. Via MiXCR, TCRdb re-called the 5' RACE reads, giving one row per CDR3 protein. This repertoire shows hundreds of thousands of distinct CDR3 sequences, about 12% found once; its top ten account for 14% to 15%. This CDR3 spans 15 amino acids. Germline V gives CDR1 SGHVS, CDR2 FQNEAQ. With V trimmed by 5 bases and J by 6 bases, 13 bases remained unmatched. This receptor was taken from a man aged 25-45 years who received the YFV17D yellow fever vaccine. The sequencing used PBMCs, collected on the day of the yellow fever booster vaccination. V is TRBV7-8 and J is TRBJ2-7; 7 bases line up with TRBD2. Written as DNA, the CDR3 is TGTGCCAGCAGCCCCCCATCGCGGGAGTACGTCGAGCAGTACTTC. Translating it yields CASSPPSREYVEQYF.